This T cell receptor (beta chain) was retrieved from a study of blood T cell repertoires in COVID-19. As for the study in general: COVID-19 samples, acute and convalescent, were from the United States, Italy and Spain.

The data were produced by immunoSEQ multiplex PCR, yet TCRdb's version contains in-frame clones alone and is incomplete. The table lists under 30,000 clones, around 87% of them singletons, with approximately 15% in the top ten. Sequencing was performed on peripheral blood. The TCR originated in an older man with acute or convalescent COVID-19.

The CDR3 protein is CASSGAGQGAETQYF. The CDR3 nucleotides read TGTGCCAGCAGCGGCGCGGGACAGGGGGCAGAGACCCAGTACTTC. V and J are TRBV11-3 and TRBJ2-5; TRBD1 aligns across 12 bases. Germline V gene lookup returns CDR1 SGHNT and CDR2 YENEEA. The CDR3 length is 15 residues. Unmatched junction bases numbered 5, after V lost 5 bases and J lost 4 bases.